The rows below give T cell receptor beta chains drawn from one sample of a study of blood T cell repertoires in COVID-19. Using immunoSEQ multiplex PCR, the repertoire was profiled, and TCRdb retains in-frame clones only, with some absent. The sample has roughly 340,000 clones, 87% seen once. Sequenced input: peripheral blood. These receptors were collected from a woman between 45 and 65 years old with COVID-19, enrolled during active disease. Both conserved end residues are part of each CDR3. A D gene is named only where the DNA matches it firmly. Expanded clones get a size class; other rows say once, few or many, or leave the size out.

clone_size | d_call | j_call | v_call | cdr3_nt | cdr3_aa
- | - | TRBJ2-7 | TRBV23-1 | TGCGCCAGCAGCCAGACTGATCAGGGGATCGGGCCCAACCACGAGCAGTACTTC | CASSQTDQGIGPNHEQYF
- | - | TRBJ2-1 | TRBV19 | TGTGCCAGTAGTATATACAACAATGAGCAGTTCTTC | CASSIYNNEQFF
- | - | TRBJ1-2 | TRBV7-9 | TGTGCCAGCAGCTTACCCAACTACTATGGCTACACCTTC | CASSLPNYYGYTF
- | - | TRBJ2-1 | TRBV14 | TGTGCCAGCAGTCAAGGTTTATACAATGAGCAGTTCTTC | CASSQGLYNEQFF
- | - | TRBJ2-7 | TRBV5-1 | TGCGCCAGCAGCTTTGGACTATCCTACGAGCAGTACTTC | CASSFGLSYEQYF
- | - | TRBJ1-1 | TRBV5-1 | TGCGCCAGCACCAAGCGGTCACCTCAGAACACTGAAGCTTTCTTT | CASTKRSPQNTEAFF
- | - | TRBJ1-1 | TRBV7-2 | TGTGCCAGCAGCCCAGGGCTCACTGAAGCTTTCTTT | CASSPGLTEAFF
- | - | TRBJ1-1 | TRBV12-3/TRBV12-4 | TGTGCCAGCAGGGAGATAACCCGCGGTGAAGCTTTCTTT | CASREITRGEAFF
once | TRBD1 | TRBJ2-7 | TRBV9 | TGTGCCAGCAGCGTAGGTCCCGGGACAGGGTACTACGAGCAGTACTTC | CASSVGPGTGYYEQYF
- | - | TRBJ2-1 | TRBV27 | TGTGCCAGCAGCTACTACAATGAGCAGTTCTTC | CASSYYNEQFF
- | TRBD1 | TRBJ1-5 | TRBV2 | TGTGCCAGCAGTGAAGCTCCGGGACAGGGGCCAATATACAATCAGCCCCAGCATTTT | CASSEAPGQGPIYNQPQHF
- | TRBD1 | TRBJ2-2 | TRBV6-5 | TGTGCCAGCAGACGACAGGGCGCCGGGGAGCTGTTTTTT | CASRRQGAGELFF
- | - | TRBJ2-7 | TRBV5-8 | TGTGCCAGCAGCTTTCAGTACGAGCAGTACTTC | CASSFQYEQYF
- | TRBD1 | TRBJ2-5 | TRBV30 | TGTGCCTGGCGGCCGGGACAGGGGGCGGAAGAGACCCAGTACTTC | CAWRPGQGAEETQYF
- | - | TRBJ2-3 | TRBV5-4 | TGTGCCAGCAGCTTGAAGGGGCCCCAGTATTTT | CASSLKGPQYF
few | TRBD1 | TRBJ1-5 | TRBV25-1 | TGTGCCAGCAGTGCGAGGGACAGGCAATATGAGCCCCAGCATTTT | CASSARDRQYEPQHF
- | TRBD1 | TRBJ2-5 | TRBV9 | TGTGCCAGCAGCCCCCGGTTAGGCCCCGGGACAGGGAATCGTGAGACCCAGTACTTC | CASSPRLGPGTGNRETQYF
- | TRBD1 | TRBJ2-7 | TRBV7-9 | TGTGCCAGCAGCTTCCCAGGACAGGGCTTGAACTACGAGCAGTACTTC | CASSFPGQGLNYEQYF
- | - | TRBJ1-1 | TRBV10-3 | TGTGCCATCAGTGACCCGGGACACCAGAACACTGAAGCTTTCTTT | CAISDPGHQNTEAFF
- | TRBD1 | TRBJ1-1 | TRBV12-3/TRBV12-4 | TGTGCCAGCAGCCCCGACAGGGGTCACGAAGCTTTCTTT | CASSPDRGHEAFF
- | - | TRBJ2-7 | TRBV9 | TGTGCCAGCAGCGTAGCGGGCGGGGTGACCTACGAGCAGTACTTC | CASSVAGGVTYEQYF
- | TRBD2 | TRBJ2-5 | TRBV14 | TGTGCCAGCAGCCCTCGGCTAGCGGGCTCTCAAGAGACCCAGTACTTC | CASSPRLAGSQETQYF
- | - | TRBJ1-2 | TRBV10-3 | TGTGCCATCAGTGTGACAGGCGGCTACACCTTC | CAISVTGGYTF
- | TRBD2 | TRBJ2-2 | TRBV5-1 | TGCGCCAGCAGTATTGTAGGGACTAGCGGGTCGAACACCGGGGAGCTGTTTTTT | CASSIVGTSGSNTGELFF
- | TRBD1 | TRBJ1-5 | TRBV19 | TGTGCCAGCAGGGGGGACATTAGCAATCAGCCCCAGCATTTT | CASRGDISNQPQHF
- | TRBD2 | TRBJ2-3 | TRBV9 | TGTGCCAGCAGCGCCCGACTAGCCCTCCGTGGAGATACGCAGTATTTT | CASSARLALRGDTQYF
- | TRBD2 | TRBJ2-7 | TRBV19 | TGTGCCAGTAGGGGTAGCGGGAGAAGCCACGAGCAGTACTTC | CASRGSGRSHEQYF
- | TRBD1 | TRBJ2-2 | TRBV11-3 | TGTGCCAGCAGCCGAGGGACAGGGACGAACACCGGGGAGCTGTTTTTT | CASSRGTGTNTGELFF
once | - | TRBJ2-1 | TRBV5-1 | TGCGCCAGCAGCTTGGCCCGCGGCTACAATGAGCAGTTCTTC | CASSLARGYNEQFF
many | - | TRBJ2-1 | TRBV6-5 | TGTGCCAGCAGACTTCTTGGGAGGAGCTACAATGAGCAGTTCTTC | CASRLLGRSYNEQFF
- | - | TRBJ2-1 | TRBV13 | TGTGCCAGCAGCTTAGTAGGTAGCGGATTAGGGAATGAGCAGTTCTTC | CASSLVGSGLGNEQFF
- | TRBD2 | TRBJ2-5 | TRBV24-1 | TGTGCCACCAGTGATCCCGGACTAGCGGGAGGAGAGACCCAGTACTTC | CATSDPGLAGGETQYF
- | TRBD2 | TRBJ2-1 | TRBV9 | TGTGCCAGCAGCGCCGCCACTAGCGGGAACAATGAGCAGTTCTTC | CASSAATSGNNEQFF
- | TRBD1 | TRBJ2-7 | TRBV2 | TGTGCCTGCCGGACAGGAGCTTACGAGCAGTACTTC | CACRTGAYEQYF
- | TRBD1 | TRBJ2-1 | TRBV18 | TGTGCCAGCTCACCCGGGACAGGGGGGAACAATGAGCAGTTCTTC | CASSPGTGGNNEQFF
- | - | TRBJ1-2 | TRBV7-9 | TGTGCCAGCAGCTTAGTGGGGGCTGAGAATGGCTACACCTTC | CASSLVGAENGYTF
- | - | TRBJ1-6 | TRBV6-4 | TGTGCCACCTCCCGAGCGGAAAATTCGCCCCTCCACTTT | CATSRAENSPLHF
- | TRBD2 | TRBJ2-1 | TRBV14 | TGTGCCAGCAGCCAGTACCTAGCGGGGGCCCCTACCTACAATGAGCAGTTCTTC | CASSQYLAGAPTYNEQFF
- | - | TRBJ2-2 | TRBV27 | TGTGCCAGCAGTTTATTTCGTTTGAACACCGGGGAGCTGTTTTTT | CASSLFRLNTGELFF
- | - | TRBJ2-5 | TRBV6-5 | TGTGCCAGCAGTTACGTCCACGGGACCCAGTACTTC | CASSYVHGTQYF
- | - | TRBJ1-2 | TRBV3-1/TRBV3-2 | TGTGCCAGCAGCCCCATCGGGGTAGGTGGCTACACCTTC | CASSPIGVGGYTF
- | TRBD2 | TRBJ2-7 | TRBV5-4 | TGTGCCAGCAGCGGTCGCTCTAGCGGGACGTACGAGCAGTACTTC | CASSGRSSGTYEQYF
- | TRBD1 | TRBJ1-4 | TRBV2 | TGTGCCAGCAGGGGACAGGGACGGATCGAAAAACTGTTTTTT | CASRGQGRIEKLFF
- | - | TRBJ1-4 | TRBV27 | TGTGCCAGCAGTTTACCAAATAATGAAAAACTGTTTTTT | CASSLPNNEKLFF
- | - | TRBJ1-5 | TRBV2 | TGTGCCAGCACTTACAGGGAAGGTTATAATCAGCCCCAGCATTTT | CASTYREGYNQPQHF
- | - | TRBJ2-1 | TRBV9 | TGTGCCAGCAGCGTAGGGGCCACGGGGTGGAATGAGCAGTTCTTC | CASSVGATGWNEQFF
- | TRBD1 | TRBJ2-1 | TRBV5-1 | TGCGCCAGCAGCTTGGTTGCGACAGGGGCTGTCAATGAGCAGTTCTTC | CASSLVATGAVNEQFF
- | - | TRBJ2-2 | TRBV6-5 | TGTGCCAGCAGTAGGGCGGGTCCGAACACCGGGGAGCTGTTTTTT | CASSRAGPNTGELFF
- | - | TRBJ2-3 | TRBV5-1 | TGCGCCAGCAGCTTAGGCGATCGGGTGGGCACAGATACGCAGTATTTT | CASSLGDRVGTDTQYF
- | TRBD2 | TRBJ2-1 | TRBV5-1 | TGCGCCAGCAGCTTGGGCCTAGCGGGAGGTCGCGAGCAGTTCTTC | CASSLGLAGGREQFF
- | - | TRBJ2-1 | TRBV6-5 | TGTGCCAGCAGTTATTCCCCCGACAATGAGCAGTTCTTC | CASSYSPDNEQFF